Detailed here is one T cell receptor beta chain. What it recognizes is unknown. The data stem from a study of cytomegalovirus exposure and HLA in healthy donors. PCR used 60 Vbeta primers and 13 Jbeta primers. The table came from immunoSEQ multiplex PCR; TCRdb's copy has only in-frame clones and leaves some out. The table has about 130,000 clones, approximately 84% seen once. The study, taken as a whole, reports: Highly shared sequence variants in one cluster were likely a sequencing artifact.

Sample: PBMCs. The clonotype comes from a woman younger than 35 in good health and CMV-seronegative.

CDR3 amino acids: CASSERAGGPDTQYF. CDR3 coding DNA: TGTGCCAGCAGTGAGAGAGCGGGAGGGCCCGATACGCAGTATTTT. V gene TRBV6-4 combines with J gene TRBJ2-3, with TRBD2 matching over 10 bases. Germline V lookup: CDR1 MRHNA, CDR2 SNTAGT. The CDR3 runs 15 residues. Unmatched junction bases numbered 6, after V lost 3 bases and J lost 6 bases.